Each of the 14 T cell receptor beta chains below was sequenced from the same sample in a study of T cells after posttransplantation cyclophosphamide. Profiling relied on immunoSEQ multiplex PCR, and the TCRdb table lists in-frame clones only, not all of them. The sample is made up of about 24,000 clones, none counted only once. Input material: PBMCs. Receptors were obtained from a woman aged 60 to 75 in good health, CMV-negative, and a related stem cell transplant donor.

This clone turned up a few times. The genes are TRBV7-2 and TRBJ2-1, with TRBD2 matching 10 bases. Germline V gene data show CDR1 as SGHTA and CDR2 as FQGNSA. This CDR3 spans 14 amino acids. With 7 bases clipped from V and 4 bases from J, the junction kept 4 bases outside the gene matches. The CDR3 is CASTSGRGYNEQFF. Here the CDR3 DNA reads TGTGCCAGCACCAGCGGGAGGGGGTACAATGAGCAGTTCTTC. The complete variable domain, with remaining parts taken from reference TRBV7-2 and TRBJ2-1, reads GAGVSQSPSNKVTEKGKDVELRCDPISGHTALYWYRQSLGQGLEFLIYFQGNSAPDKSGLPSDRFSAERTGGSVSTLTIQRTQQEDSAVYLCASTSGRGYNEQFFGPGTRLTVL.

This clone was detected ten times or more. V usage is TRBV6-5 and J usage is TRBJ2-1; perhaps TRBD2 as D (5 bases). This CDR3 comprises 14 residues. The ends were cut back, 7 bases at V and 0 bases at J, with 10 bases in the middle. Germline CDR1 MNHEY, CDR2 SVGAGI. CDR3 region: CASKTGNSYNEQFF. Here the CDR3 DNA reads TGTGCCAGCAAAACCGGGAACTCCTACAATGAGCAGTTCTTC.

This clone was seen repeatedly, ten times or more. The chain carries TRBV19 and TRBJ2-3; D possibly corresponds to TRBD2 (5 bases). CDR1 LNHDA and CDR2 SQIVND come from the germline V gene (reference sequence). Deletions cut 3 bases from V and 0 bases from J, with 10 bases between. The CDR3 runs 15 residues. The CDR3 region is CASSIGLTSTDTQYF. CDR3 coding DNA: TGTGCCAGTAGTATCGGACTTACTAGCACAGATACGCAGTATTTT.

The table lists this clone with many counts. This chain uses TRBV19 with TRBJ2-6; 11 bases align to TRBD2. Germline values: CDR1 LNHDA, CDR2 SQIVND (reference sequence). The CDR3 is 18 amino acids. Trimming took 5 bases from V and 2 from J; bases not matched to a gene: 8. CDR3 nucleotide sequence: TGTGCCAGTAGTTTAGCGGGGGGGCCCCAAACTGGGGCCAACGTCCTGACTTTC. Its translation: CASSLAGGPQTGANVLTF. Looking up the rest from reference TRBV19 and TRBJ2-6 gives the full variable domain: DGGITQSPKYLFRKEGQNVTLSCEQNLNHDAMYWYRQDPGQGLRLIYYSQIVNDFQKGDIAEGYSVSREKKESFPLTVTSAQKNPTAFYLCASSLAGGPQTGANVLTFGAGSRLTVL.

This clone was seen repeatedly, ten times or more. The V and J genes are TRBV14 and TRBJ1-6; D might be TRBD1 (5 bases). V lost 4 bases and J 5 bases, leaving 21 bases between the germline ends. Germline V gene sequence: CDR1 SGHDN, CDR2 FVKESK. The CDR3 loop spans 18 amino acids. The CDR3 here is CASSPRGFQTADNSPLHF. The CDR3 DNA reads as TGTGCCAGCAGCCCTAGGGGATTCCAGACGGCGGATAATTCACCCCTCCACTTT. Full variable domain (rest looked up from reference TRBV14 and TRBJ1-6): EAGVTQFPSHSVIEKGQTVTLRCDPISGHDNLYWYRRVMGKEIKFLLHFVKESKQDESGMPNNRFLAERTGGTYSTLKVQPAELEDSGVYFCASSPRGFQTADNSPLHFGNGTRLTVT.

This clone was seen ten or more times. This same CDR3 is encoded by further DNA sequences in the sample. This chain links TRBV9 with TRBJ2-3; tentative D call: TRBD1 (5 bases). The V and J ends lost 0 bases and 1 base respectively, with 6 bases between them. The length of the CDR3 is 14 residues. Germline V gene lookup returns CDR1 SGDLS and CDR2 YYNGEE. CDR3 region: CASSVATGTDTQYF. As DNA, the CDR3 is TGTGCCAGCAGCGTAGCGACAGGCACAGATACGCAGTATTTT.

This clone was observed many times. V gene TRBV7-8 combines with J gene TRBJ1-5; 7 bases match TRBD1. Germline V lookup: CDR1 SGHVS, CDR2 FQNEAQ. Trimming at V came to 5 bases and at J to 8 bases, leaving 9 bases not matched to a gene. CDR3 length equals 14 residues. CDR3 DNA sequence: TGTGCCAGCAGCGTCTCAGGGGGGATAAAGCCCCAGCATTTT. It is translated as CASSVSGGIKPQHF.

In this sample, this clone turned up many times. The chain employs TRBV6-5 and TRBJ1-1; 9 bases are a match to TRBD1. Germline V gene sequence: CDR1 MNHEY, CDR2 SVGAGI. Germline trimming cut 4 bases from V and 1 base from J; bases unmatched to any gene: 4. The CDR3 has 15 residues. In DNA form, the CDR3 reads TGTGCCAGCAGTTTGACAGGGGGTGAGAACACTGAAGCTTTCTTT. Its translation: CASSLTGGENTEAFF.

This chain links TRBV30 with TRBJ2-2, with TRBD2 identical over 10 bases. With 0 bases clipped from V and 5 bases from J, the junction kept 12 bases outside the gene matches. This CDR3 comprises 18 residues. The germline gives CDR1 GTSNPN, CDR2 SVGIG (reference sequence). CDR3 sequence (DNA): TGTGCCTGGAGTGTACGGGGACTAGCGTCTACAGGGACCGGGGAGCTGTTTTTT. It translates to CAWSVRGLASTGTGELFF.

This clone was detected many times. The CDR3 sequence is CASSFRGLNSGNTIYF. The DNA of the CDR3 is TGTGCCAGCAGCTTCCGGGGACTCAACTCTGGAAACACCATATATTTT. The chain couples TRBV5-5 to TRBJ1-3, with D possibly being TRBD1 (5 bases). V shed 2 bases and J shed 0 bases, with 12 bases lying between them. Germline V gives CDR1 SGHKS, CDR2 YYEKEE (reference sequence). The CDR3 runs 16 residues. Looking up the rest from reference TRBV5-5 and TRBJ1-3 gives the full variable domain: DAGVTQSPTHLIKTRGQQVTLRCSPISGHKSVSWYQQVLGQGPQFIFQYYEKEERGRGNFPDRFSARQFPNYSSELNVNALLLGDSALYLCASSFRGLNSGNTIYFGEGSWLTVV.

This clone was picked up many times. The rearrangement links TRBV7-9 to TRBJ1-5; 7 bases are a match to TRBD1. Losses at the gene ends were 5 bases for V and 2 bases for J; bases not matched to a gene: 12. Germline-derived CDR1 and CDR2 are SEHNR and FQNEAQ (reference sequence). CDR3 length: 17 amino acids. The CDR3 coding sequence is TGTGCCAGCAGCGGACCGGGACAGCTTATAGGCAATCAGCCCCAGCATTTT. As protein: CASSGPGQLIGNQPQHF.

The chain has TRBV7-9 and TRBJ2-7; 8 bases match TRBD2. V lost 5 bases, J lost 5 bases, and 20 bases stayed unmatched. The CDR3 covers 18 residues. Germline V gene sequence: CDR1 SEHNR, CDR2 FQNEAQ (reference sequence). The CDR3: CASSPFPFLAGGEDEQYF. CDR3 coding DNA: TGTGCCAGCAGCCCCTTCCCCTTCTTGGCGGGAGGAGAAGACGAGCAGTACTTC.

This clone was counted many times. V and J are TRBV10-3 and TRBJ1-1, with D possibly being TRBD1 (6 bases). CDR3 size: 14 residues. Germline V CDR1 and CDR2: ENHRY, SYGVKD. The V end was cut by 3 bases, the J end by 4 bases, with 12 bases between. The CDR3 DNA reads TGTGCCATCAGTGATGGGGGGGGGCTCACTGAAGCTTTCTTT. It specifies CAISDGGGLTEAFF.

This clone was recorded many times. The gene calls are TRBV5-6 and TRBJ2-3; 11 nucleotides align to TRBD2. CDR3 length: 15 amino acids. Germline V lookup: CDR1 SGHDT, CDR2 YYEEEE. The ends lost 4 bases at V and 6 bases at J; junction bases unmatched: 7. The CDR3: CASSTLAGGHDTQYF. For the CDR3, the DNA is TGTGCCAGCAGCACCTTAGCGGGAGGGCACGATACGCAGTATTTT.